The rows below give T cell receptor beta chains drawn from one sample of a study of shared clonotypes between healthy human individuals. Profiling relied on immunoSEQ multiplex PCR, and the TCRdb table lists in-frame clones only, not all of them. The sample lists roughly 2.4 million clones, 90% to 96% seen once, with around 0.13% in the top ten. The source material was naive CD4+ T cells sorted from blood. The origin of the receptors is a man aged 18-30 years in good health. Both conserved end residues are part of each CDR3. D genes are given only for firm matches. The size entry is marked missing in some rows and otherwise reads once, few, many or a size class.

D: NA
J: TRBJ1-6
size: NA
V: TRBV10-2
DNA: TGCGCCAGCAGAGTGGTGGGTCCCGGATCACCCCTCCACTTT
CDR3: CASRVVGPGSPLHF

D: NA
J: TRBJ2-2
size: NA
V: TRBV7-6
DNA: TGTGCCAGCAGCCCGGAGGGGGTTACGAACACCGGGGAGCTGTTTTTT
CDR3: CASSPEGVTNTGELFF

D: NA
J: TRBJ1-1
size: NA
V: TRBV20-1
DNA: TGCAGTGCTAGGGGCAACACTGAAGCTTTCTTT
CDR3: CSARGNTEAFF

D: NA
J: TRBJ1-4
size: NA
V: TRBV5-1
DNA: TGCGCCAGCAGCCACCGGGCTCCTAATGAAAAACTGTTTTTT
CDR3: CASSHRAPNEKLFF

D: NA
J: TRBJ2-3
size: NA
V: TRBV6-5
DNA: TGTGCCAGCAGTCAAACCAGGCAAACAGATACGCAGTATTTT
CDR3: CASSQTRQTDTQYF

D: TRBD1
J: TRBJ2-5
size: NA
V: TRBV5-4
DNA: TGTGCCAGCAGCCCGGATGCCGGGACAGGGGGGAAGACCCAGTACTTC
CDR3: CASSPDAGTGGKTQYF

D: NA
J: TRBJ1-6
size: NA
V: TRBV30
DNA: TGTGCCTGGAGTGCCGACAGGAGCGGGAATTCACCCCTCCACTTT
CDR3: CAWSADRSGNSPLHF

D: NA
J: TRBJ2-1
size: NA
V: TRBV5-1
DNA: TGCGCCAGCAGCCCCGCACTAGCCGGGTTCTCCTACAATGAGCAGTTCTTC
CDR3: CASSPALAGFSYNEQFF

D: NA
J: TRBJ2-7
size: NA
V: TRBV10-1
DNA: TGCGCCAGCAGTGAGTCCCCCGGCGGGGTGGGGGAGCAGTACTTC
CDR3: CASSESPGGVGEQYF

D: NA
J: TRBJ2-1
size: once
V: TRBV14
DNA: TGTGCCAGCAGCCACAACGACAGTGCGCTTTACAATGAGCAGTTCTTC
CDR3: CASSHNDSALYNEQFF